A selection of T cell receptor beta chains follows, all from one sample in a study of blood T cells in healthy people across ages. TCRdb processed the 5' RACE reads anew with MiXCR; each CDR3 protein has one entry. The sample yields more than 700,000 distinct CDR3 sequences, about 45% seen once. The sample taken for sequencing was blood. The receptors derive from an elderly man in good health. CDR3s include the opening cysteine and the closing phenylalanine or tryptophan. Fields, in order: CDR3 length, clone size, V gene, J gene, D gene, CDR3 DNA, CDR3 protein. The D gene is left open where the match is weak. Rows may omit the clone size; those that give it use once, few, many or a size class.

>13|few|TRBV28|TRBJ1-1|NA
TGTGCCAGCAGGCCCATGATGAACACTGAAGCTTTCTTT
CASRPMMNTEAFF
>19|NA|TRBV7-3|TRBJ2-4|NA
TGTGCCAGCAGCTTAAGGCTCTGGGGACACCTGACCGCCAAAAACATTCAGTACTTC
CASSLRLWGHLTAKNIQYF
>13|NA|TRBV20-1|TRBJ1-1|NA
TGCAGTGCCCCCCCGGGGGGGGACACTGAAGCTTTCTTT
CSAPPGGDTEAFF
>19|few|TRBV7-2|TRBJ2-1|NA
TGTGCCAGCAGCTTCCCAGTAGCGGCCCTACAAGGAGAATACAATGAGCAGTTCTTC
CASSFPVAALQGEYNEQFF
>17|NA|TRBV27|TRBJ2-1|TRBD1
TGTGCCAGCAGTTCGGGGACAGTTTCGGGCCTCTACAATGAGCAGTTCTTC
CASSSGTVSGLYNEQFF
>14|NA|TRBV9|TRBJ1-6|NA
TGTGCCAGCAGCGTTCAGGGGTGGAATTCACCCCTCCACTTT
CASSVQGWNSPLHF
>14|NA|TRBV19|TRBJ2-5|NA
TGTGCCAGTAGTATGAGACACAATAAAGAGACCCAGTACTTC
CASSMRHNKETQYF
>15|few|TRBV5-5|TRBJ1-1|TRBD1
TGTGCCAGCAGCTTCGGGACAGGGGCCAACACTGAAGCTTTCTTT
CASSFGTGANTEAFF
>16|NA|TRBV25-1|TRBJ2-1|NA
TGTGCCAGCGAACCCGAGCAGGGTTCGTTCAACAATGAGCAGTTCTTC
CASEPEQGSFNNEQFF
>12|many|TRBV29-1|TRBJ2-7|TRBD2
TGCAGCGTTGATCCGGGAGGCTACGAGCAGTACTTC
CSVDPGGYEQYF
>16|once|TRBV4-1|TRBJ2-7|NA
TGCGCCAGCAGCCAAGTGGGTAGGGACCCCGCTAAAGAGCAGTACTTC
CASSQVGRDPAKEQYF
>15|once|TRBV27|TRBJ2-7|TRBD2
TGTGCCAGCAGTTCGGTCGCTAGCGGGAGTATGGGGCAGTACTTC
CASSSVASGSMGQYF
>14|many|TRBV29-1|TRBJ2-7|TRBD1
TGCAGCGTTTTGGGGGACAGGGGAATCTACGAGCAGTACTTC
CSVLGDRGIYEQYF
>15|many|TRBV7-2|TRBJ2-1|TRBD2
TGTGCCAGCAGCGCCCGACTAGCGGGAAACAATGAGCAGTTCTTC
CASSARLAGNNEQFF
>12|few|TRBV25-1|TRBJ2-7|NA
TGTGCCAGTTGGGGGAGTCAATACGAGCAGTACTTC
CASWGSQYEQYF
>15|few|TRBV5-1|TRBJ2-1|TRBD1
TGCGCCAGCAGCTTGGGTATGGGGACAGTTAATGAGCAGTTCTTC
CASSLGMGTVNEQFF
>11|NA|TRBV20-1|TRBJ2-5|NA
TGCAGTGCTAGAACCCTTGGGACCCAGTACTTC
CSARTLGTQYF
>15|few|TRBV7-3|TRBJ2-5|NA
TGTGCCAGCAGCTTACAGGGGATGATACAAGAGACCCAGTACTTC
CASSLQGMIQETQYF
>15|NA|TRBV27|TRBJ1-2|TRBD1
TGTGCCAGCAGTTTATACACAGGGGAGCAGGTTGGCTACACCTTC
CASSLYTGEQVGYTF
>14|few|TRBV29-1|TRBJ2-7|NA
TGCGGGATTCAGGAGGTATACCCACCCTACGAGCAGTACTTC
CGIQEVYPPYEQYF
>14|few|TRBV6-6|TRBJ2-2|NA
TGTGCCGTCAGAATTATCCCGAACACCGGGGAGCTGTTTTTT
CAVRIIPNTGELFF
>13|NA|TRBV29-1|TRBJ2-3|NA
TGCAGCGGCGGAGGGGGCTACACAGATACGCAGTATTTT
CSGGGGYTDTQYF
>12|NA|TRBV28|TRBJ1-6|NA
TGTGCCAGCAGTAGCCCCCCATTGTCCCTCCACTTT
CASSSPPLSLHF
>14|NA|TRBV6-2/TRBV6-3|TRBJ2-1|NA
TGTGCCAGCAGTTACGGCGACTACTACAATGAGCAGTTCTTC
CASSYGDYYNEQFF
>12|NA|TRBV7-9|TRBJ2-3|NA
TGTGCCAGCAGCTTAAAGAAGGATACGCAGTATTTT
CASSLKKDTQYF
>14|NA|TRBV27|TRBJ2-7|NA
TGTGCCAGCAGTTTAAATGGCAAGCCCTACGAGCAGTACTTC
CASSLNGKPYEQYF
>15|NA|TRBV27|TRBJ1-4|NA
TGTGCCAGCAGGCCAGGGACGGTATCGATTGAAAAACTGTTTTTT
CASRPGTVSIEKLFF
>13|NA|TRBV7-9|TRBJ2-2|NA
TGTGCCAGCAGCCCCGGGAGCACCGGGGAGCCGTTTTTT
CASSPGSTGEPFF
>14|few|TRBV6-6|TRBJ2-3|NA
TGTGCCAGCAGTTTACAGGAGTTGACAGATACGCAGTATTTT
CASSLQELTDTQYF
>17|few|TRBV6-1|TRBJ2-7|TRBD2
TGTGCCAGCAGTGAAGCTACTAGCGGGACACCAGCCTACGAGCAGTACTTC
CASSEATSGTPAYEQYF
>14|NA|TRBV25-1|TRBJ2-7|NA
TGTGCCAGCAATGAACAAAACAGGGTGGAGGAGCAGTACTTC
CASNEQNRVEEQYF
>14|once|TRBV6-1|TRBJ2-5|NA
TGTGCCAGCAGGGGTGGAGAGACCCAAGAGACCCAGTACTTC
CASRGGETQETQYF
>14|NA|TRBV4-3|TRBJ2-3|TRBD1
TGCGCCAGCAGCCACACCGGGACAGCAGATACGCAGTATTTT
CASSHTGTADTQYF
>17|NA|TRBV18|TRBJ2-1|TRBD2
TGTGCCAGCTCACCACCGGCTAGCGGGAGACGTCTGAATGAGCAGTTCTTC
CASSPPASGRRLNEQFF
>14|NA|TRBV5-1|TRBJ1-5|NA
TGCGCCAGCAGCCAAATCCCCGGGGATCAGCCCCAGCATTTT
CASSQIPGDQPQHF
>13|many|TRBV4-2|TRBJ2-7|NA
TGTGCCAGCAGCCAAGACAGGTCGAACGAGCAGTACTTC
CASSQDRSNEQYF
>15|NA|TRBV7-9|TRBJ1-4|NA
TGTGCCAGCAGCTCCCCGACGGCCGCTAATGAAAAACTGTTTTTT
CASSSPTAANEKLFF
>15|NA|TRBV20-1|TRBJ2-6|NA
TGCAGTGCTAGCATTCCCGGGTCTGGGGCCAACGTCCTGACTTTC
CSASIPGSGANVLTF
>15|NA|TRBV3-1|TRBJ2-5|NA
TGTGCCAGCAGCCAAAAGGGCACAGTCTGGCGGACCCAGTACTTC
CASSQKGTVWRTQYF
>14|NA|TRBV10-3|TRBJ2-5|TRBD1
TGTGCCATCAGTAAGGACAGGGAATCATTGGAGCGGTACTTC
CAISKDRESLERYF